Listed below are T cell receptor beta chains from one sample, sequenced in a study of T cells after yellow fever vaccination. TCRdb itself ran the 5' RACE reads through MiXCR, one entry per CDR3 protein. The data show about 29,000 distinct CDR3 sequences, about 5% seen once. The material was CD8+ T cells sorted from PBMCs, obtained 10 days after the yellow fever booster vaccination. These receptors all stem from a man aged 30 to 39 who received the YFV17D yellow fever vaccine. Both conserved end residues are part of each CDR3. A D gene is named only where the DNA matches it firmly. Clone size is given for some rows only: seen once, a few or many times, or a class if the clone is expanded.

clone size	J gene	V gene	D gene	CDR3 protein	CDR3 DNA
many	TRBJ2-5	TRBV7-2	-	CASSLAGETQYF	TGTGCCAGCAGCTTAGCGGGGGAGACCCAGTACTTC
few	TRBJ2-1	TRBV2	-	CASSNNPGYEQFF	TGTGCCAGCAGTAACAACCCAGGGTACGAGCAGTTCTTC
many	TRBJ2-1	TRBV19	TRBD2	CASALAGYNEQFF	TGTGCCAGCGCGCTAGCGGGGTACAATGAGCAGTTCTTC
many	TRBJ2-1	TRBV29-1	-	CSVEDQRTPRSSYNEQFF	TGCAGCGTTGAAGATCAGAGAACCCCCCGAAGCTCCTACAATGAGCAGTTCTTC
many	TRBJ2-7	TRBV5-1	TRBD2	CASSPGTSSGEQYF	TGCGCCAGCAGCCCTGGGACTAGCTCGGGCGAGCAGTACTTC
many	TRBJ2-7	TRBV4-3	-	CASSSYPTGHSYEQYF	TGCGCCAGCAGCTCCTACCCGACAGGACACTCCTACGAGCAGTACTTC
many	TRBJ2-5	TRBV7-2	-	CASRTPWIDDADGETQYF	TGTGCCAGCAGAACCCCCTGGATCGACGATGCGGATGGCGAGACCCAGTACTTC
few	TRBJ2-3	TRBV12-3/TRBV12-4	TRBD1	CASSQRAPRDRADTQYF	TGTGCCAGCAGCCAACGGGCCCCCCGGGACAGGGCAGATACGCAGTATTTT
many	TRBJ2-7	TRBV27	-	CASSSFQEVYEQYF	TGTGCCAGCAGTTCCTTCCAAGAGGTCTACGAGCAGTACTTC
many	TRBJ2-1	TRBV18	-	CASSPPIYDQTGNEQFF	TGTGCCAGCTCACCACCGATCTACGACCAAACGGGGAATGAGCAGTTCTTC
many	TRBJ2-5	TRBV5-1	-	CASLAGHPGGQETQYF	TGCGCCAGCCTTGCGGGGCACCCTGGGGGCCAAGAGACCCAGTACTTC
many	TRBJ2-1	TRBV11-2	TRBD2	CASSQGLAGGNEQFF	TGTGCCAGCAGCCAGGGACTAGCGGGAGGGAATGAGCAGTTCTTC
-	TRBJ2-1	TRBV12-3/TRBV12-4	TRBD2	CASRVLAAYNEQFF	TGTGCCAGCAGGGTACTAGCGGCATACAATGAGCAGTTCTTC
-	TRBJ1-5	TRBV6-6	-	CASSSLGVQPQHF	TGTGCCAGCAGTTCTCTGGGGGTTCAGCCCCAGCATTTT
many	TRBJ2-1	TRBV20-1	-	CSALSNEQFF	TGCAGTGCCCTTAGCAATGAGCAGTTCTTC
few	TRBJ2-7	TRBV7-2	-	CASSFSAAAAAPQYF	TGTGCCAGCAGCTTTAGTGCGGCGGCCGCAGCGCCCCAGTACTTC
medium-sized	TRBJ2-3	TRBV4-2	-	CASSPVAPLADTDTQYF	TGTGCCAGCAGCCCCGTTGCGCCTTTAGCGGACACAGATACGCAGTATTTT